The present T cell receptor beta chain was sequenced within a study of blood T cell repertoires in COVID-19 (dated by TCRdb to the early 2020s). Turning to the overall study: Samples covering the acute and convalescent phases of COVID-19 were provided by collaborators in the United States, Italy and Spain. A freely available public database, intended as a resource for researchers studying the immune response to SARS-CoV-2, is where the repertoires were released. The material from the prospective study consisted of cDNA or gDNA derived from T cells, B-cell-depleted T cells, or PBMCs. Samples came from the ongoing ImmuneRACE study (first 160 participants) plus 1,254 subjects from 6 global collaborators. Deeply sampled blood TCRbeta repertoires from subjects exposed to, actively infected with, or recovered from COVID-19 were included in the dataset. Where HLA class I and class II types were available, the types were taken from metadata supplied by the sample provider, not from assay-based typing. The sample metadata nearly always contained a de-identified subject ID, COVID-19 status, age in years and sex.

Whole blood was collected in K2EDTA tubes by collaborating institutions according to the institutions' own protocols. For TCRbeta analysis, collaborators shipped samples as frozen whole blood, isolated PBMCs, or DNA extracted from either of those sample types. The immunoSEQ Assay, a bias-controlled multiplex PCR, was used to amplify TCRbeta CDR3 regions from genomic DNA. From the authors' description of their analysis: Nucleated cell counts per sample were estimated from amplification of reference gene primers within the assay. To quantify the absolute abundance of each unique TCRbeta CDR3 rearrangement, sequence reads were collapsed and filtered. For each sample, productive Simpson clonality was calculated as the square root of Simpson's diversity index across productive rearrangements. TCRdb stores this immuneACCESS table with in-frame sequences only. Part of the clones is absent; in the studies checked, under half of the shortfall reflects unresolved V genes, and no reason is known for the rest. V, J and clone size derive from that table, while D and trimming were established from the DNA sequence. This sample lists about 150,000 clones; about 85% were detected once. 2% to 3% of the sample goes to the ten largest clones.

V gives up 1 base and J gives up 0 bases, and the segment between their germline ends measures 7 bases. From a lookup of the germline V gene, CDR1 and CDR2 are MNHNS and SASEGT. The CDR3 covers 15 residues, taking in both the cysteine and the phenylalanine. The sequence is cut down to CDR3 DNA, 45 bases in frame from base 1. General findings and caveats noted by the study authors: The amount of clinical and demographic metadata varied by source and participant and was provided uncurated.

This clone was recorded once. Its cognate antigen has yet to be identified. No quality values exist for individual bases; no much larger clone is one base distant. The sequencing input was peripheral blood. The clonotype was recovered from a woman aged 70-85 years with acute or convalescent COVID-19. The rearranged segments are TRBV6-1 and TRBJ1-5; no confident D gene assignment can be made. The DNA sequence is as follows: TGTGCCAGCAGTGAAGGGCAGTTTAGCAATCAGCCCCAGCATTTT. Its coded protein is CASSEGQFSNQPQHF.